These 9 T cell receptor beta chains came from one sample sequenced in a study of T cells after yellow fever vaccination. TCRdb passed the 5' RACE reads through MiXCR, listing each CDR3 protein once. The sample has approximately 240,000 distinct CDR3 sequences, roughly 3.7% seen once. Sequencing used PBMCs, obtained 15 days after the yellow fever booster vaccination. These receptors were obtained from a man aged 18-30 years who received the YFV17D yellow fever vaccine.

This clonotype occurred many times. V gene TRBV20-1 combines with J gene TRBJ1-5; the match to TRBD1 covers 7 bases. Germline V gene data show CDR1 as DFQATT and CDR2 as SNEGSKA (reference sequence). There are 15 residues in the CDR3. Trimming removed 0 bases from V and 6 bases from J; junction bases left unmatched: 8. The CDR3 DNA reads as TGCAGTGCTAGAGATCCGACAGGGTGGGCTCAGCCCCAGCATTTT. Translated: CSARDPTGWAQPQHF.

This clonotype was found many times. CDR3 DNA sequence: TGCGCCAGCTGGGTAACTGAAAGACAGGGCGATGAAAAACTGTTTTTT. Protein product: CASWVTERQGDEKLFF. This sequence joins TRBV5-1 and TRBJ1-4; 7 bases map to TRBD1. CDR1 is SGHRS and CDR2 is YFSETQ in the germline V gene. CDR3 length: 16 amino acids. Trimming at V came to 7 bases and at J to 6 bases, leaving 15 bases not matched to a gene.

This clonotype was detected many times. V usage is TRBV5-4 and J usage is TRBJ2-7; tentatively, D is TRBD2 (5 bases). V lost 3 bases to trimming and J lost 3 bases, with 16 bases between them. This CDR3 has 15 amino acids. In germline, CDR1 is SGHNT, CDR2 YYREEE (reference sequence). The CDR3 bases are TGTGCCAGCAGCTCTCGGACTGATTATATCTACGAGCAGTACTTC. As protein: CASSSRTDYIYEQYF.

This clonotype has ten or more counts. The CDR3 region has the DNA TGTGCCAGCAGCTTAACGTTGAGGTACCTCCTTCGTGGTACGCAGTATTTT. Encoded protein: CASSLTLRYLLRGTQYF. This chain uses TRBV7-2 with TRBJ2-3; no firm D call. Germline V gives CDR1 SGHTA, CDR2 FQGNSA. The germline V and J ends were trimmed by 2 bases and 8 bases, with 23 bases remaining between them. CDR3 length equals 17 residues.

This clonotype was seen many times. The chain links TRBV12-3 or TRBV12-4 to TRBJ2-5, with D possibly TRBD2 on 7 matching bases. V lost 4 bases, J lost 5 bases, and 20 bases lay in between. The CDR3 contains 16 residues. DNA of the CDR3: TGTGCCAGCAGTTATTTTTCCGGGGGGCCAACGGAGACCCAGTACTTC. Translated, it gives CASSYFSGGPTETQYF.

This clonotype was counted many times. V gene TRBV7-2 combines with J gene TRBJ2-2, with TRBD2 identical over 7 bases. This CDR3 is built from 14 residues. From germline, CDR1 is SGHTA and CDR2 FQGNSA. The V gene end was trimmed by 0 bases and the J gene end by 6 bases; junction bases not matched to a gene: 1. The CDR3 DNA reads TGTGCCAGCAGCTTAGCGGGAGGGGCCGGGGAGCTGTTTTTT. It is translated as CASSLAGGAGELFF.

This clonotype was observed many times. The genes are TRBV4-1 and TRBJ2-2; TRBD2 matches 10 bases. Germline V lookup: CDR1 MGHRA, CDR2 YSYEKL. The CDR3 contains 15 residues. Trimming at V came to 3 bases and at J to 4 bases, leaving 2 bases not matched to a gene. The CDR3 nucleotides read TGCGCCAGCAGCCACGTAGCGGGGGGCACCGGGGAGCTGTTTTTT. Its protein product is CASSHVAGGTGELFF.

This clonotype has ten or more counts. V is TRBV12-3 or TRBV12-4 and J is TRBJ1-1; 7 bases are shared with TRBD1. CDR3 length: 16 amino acids. Trimming removed 4 bases from V and 5 bases from J; junction bases left unmatched: 13. The CDR3 loop reads CASSSGTDIKGTEAFF. For the CDR3, the DNA is TGTGCCAGCAGTTCCGGGACAGACATTAAGGGGACTGAAGCTTTCTTT.

This clonotype was detected a few times. This rearrangement joins TRBV28 to TRBJ2-3; D is perhaps TRBD2 (7 bases). Germline CDR1 is MDHEN and CDR2 is SYDVKM. V dropped 6 bases and J dropped 4 bases, with 14 bases sitting between them. This CDR3 is built from 14 residues. CDR3 region: CASRVGGRADTQYF. The CDR3 nucleotides are TGTGCCAGCAGGGTCGGGGGGCGGGCAGATACGCAGTATTTT.